These 20 T cell receptor beta chains came from one sample sequenced in a study of CD8+CD57+ T cells in acquired aplastic anemia. TCR beta VDJ and CDR3 profiles were obtained from a genomic DNA template. TCRdb re-derived calls from the reads in MiXCR, one entry per CDR3 protein. Of roughly 200,000 distinct CDR3 sequences listed, approximately 60% are singletons. Source material: sorted CD4+, CD8+, or CD8+CD57+ T cells (not recorded which) from PBMCs. The receptors come from a human donor in good health.

This sequence joins TRBV24-1 and TRBJ2-1; 10 positions match TRBD1. The germline V gene has CDR1 KGHDR and CDR2 SFDVKD. Trimming removed 4 bases from V and 6 bases from J; junction bases left unmatched: 8. The length of the CDR3 is 16 residues. The CDR3 region is CATSDAGQGVVNEQFF. The CDR3 DNA reads as TGTGCCACCAGTGACGCCGGACAGGGGGTAGTCAATGAGCAGTTCTTC.

This clonotype was seen many times. The chain is built from TRBV15 and TRBJ2-3; TRBD1 might be the D (5 bases). Germline V gives CDR1 LNHNV, CDR2 YYDKDF (reference sequence). V was shortened by 4 bases and J by 0 bases, with 14 bases between the two germline ends. This CDR3 is 16 amino acids long. The CDR3 DNA follows: TGTGCCACCAGCACCTGGGGCACACTGAGCACAGATACGCAGTATTTT. Translating it yields CATSTWGTLSTDTQYF.

The genes are TRBV5-1 and TRBJ2-3; D ambiguous. CDR3 length: 12 residues. Looked up from germline, CDR1 is SGHRS and CDR2 is YFSETQ. Trimming shortened V by 4 bases and J by 6 bases, and 9 bases separated the two germline ends. CDR3 sequence reads: CASSGTLDTQYF. The CDR3 region has the DNA TGCGCCAGCAGCGGTACTCTCGATACGCAGTATTTT.

The genes are TRBV20-1 and TRBJ2-7; tentatively, D is TRBD2 (5 bases). The CDR3 covers 12 residues. The germline V and J ends were trimmed by 3 bases and 5 bases, with 11 bases remaining between them. Germline lookup yields CDR1 DFQATT and CDR2 SNEGSKA (reference sequence). The CDR3 coding sequence is TGCAGTGCTAGTCGCGTGGGAGACGAGCAGTACTTC. It is translated as CSASRVGDEQYF.

There are a few counts of this clonotype. The V gene is TRBV24-1, the J gene TRBJ2-3; the match to TRBD1 covers 7 bases. The CDR3 is 14 residues long. V shed 5 bases, J shed 4 bases, and the junction held 5 bases outside the gene matches. The germline gives CDR1 KGHDR, CDR2 SFDVKD. CDR3 in DNA: TGTGCCACCAGTGGAACAGGGGCCGCAGATACGCAGTATTTT. Residues: CATSGTGAADTQYF.

This clonotype was seen at least ten times. This chain uses TRBV4-1 with TRBJ2-3, with D possibly being TRBD1 (6 bases). Germline lookup yields CDR1 MGHRA and CDR2 YSYEKL. Trimming left V 2 bases short and J 0 bases short, with 9 bases between. The CDR3 covers 15 residues. The CDR3 loop reads CASSQPGHSTDTQYF. As DNA, the CDR3 is TGCGCCAGCAGCCAACCGGGACACAGCACAGATACGCAGTATTTT.

Many counts were recorded for this clonotype. This chain joins TRBV19 and TRBJ2-1; 11 positions agree with TRBD2. Germline V lookup: CDR1 LNHDA, CDR2 SQIVND (reference sequence). The CDR3 consists of 15 residues. The V and J ends lost 2 bases and 9 bases, in that order; junction bases with no gene match: 6. DNA of the CDR3: TGTGCCAGTAGTATACTAGCGGGGGGCGACGGTGAGCAGTTCTTC. It encodes CASSILAGGDGEQFF.

The gene calls are TRBV6-5 and TRBJ1-3; D ambiguous. The length of the CDR3 is 14 residues. The V end lost 4 bases, the J end lost 2 bases, and 9 bases lay between the germline ends. CDR1 is MNHEY, CDR2 SVGAGI, per germline. The CDR3 DNA is TGTGCCAGCAGTTCCTCGACGGCTGGAAACACCATATATTTT. This codes for CASSSSTAGNTIYF.

About this clonotype: Mismatch with germline at one junction end may stem from a read error. This rearrangement joins TRBV4-1 to TRBJ2-4, with TRBD2 matching 9 bases. Germline V gene sequence: CDR1 MGHRA, CDR2 YSYEKL. CDR3 length: 12 residues. CDR3 region: CASSARGGAVHF. The CDR3 DNA reads as TGCGCCAGCAGCGCTCGCGGGGGGGCCGTCCACTTC.

The chain links TRBV6-4 to TRBJ1-5; 7 nucleotides align to TRBD1. V shed 0 bases, J shed 5 bases, and the junction held 4 bases outside the gene matches. The CDR3 sequence is 15 residues long. Germline V gene lookup returns CDR1 MRHNA and CDR2 SNTAGT. Here the CDR3 reads CASSDSQGGDQPQHF. DNA for the CDR3: TGTGCCAGCAGTGACTCCCAAGGGGGCGATCAGCCCCAGCATTTT.

This clonotype appeared many times. The genes are TRBV5-4 and TRBJ2-5; the D is unclear. The length of the CDR3 is 15 residues. Trimming stripped 0 bases from V and 2 bases from J, with 11 bases between. The V gene's germline CDR1 is SGHNT and CDR2 YYREEE (reference sequence). Written as DNA, the CDR3 is TGTGCCAGCAGCTTGGTGTCAGAGTTTCAAGAGACCCAGTACTTC. This translates into CASSLVSEFQETQYF.

About this clonotype itself: At one end, the junction sequence differs from germline, possibly due to a read error. J is TRBJ2-5 and V is TRBV5-1, with 11 bases lining up with TRBD2. CDR3 size: 11 residues. CDR1 SGHRS and CDR2 YFSETQ come from the germline V gene. CDR3 protein: CASSLGGLADF. The DNA of the CDR3 is TGCGCCAGCAGCTTGGGGGGACTAGCGGACTTC.

The chain uses TRBV25-1 and TRBJ1-1; D uncertain. The V end lost 8 bases, the J end lost 1 base, and 14 bases lay between the germline ends. Germline V gene lookup returns CDR1 MGHDK and CDR2 SYGVNS. The CDR3 runs to 14 residues. CDR3 DNA sequence: TGTGCCAGCTCACCACTCGGAGGGAACACTGAAGCTTTCTTT. Protein sequence: CASSPLGGNTEAFF.

Notes on this clonotype: This may come from a read error, since a much larger clone is one base off. This chain links TRBV28 with TRBJ2-3; D is unclear. The better agreement between TRBJ1-5 and the DNA end casts doubt on the J call. Germline values: CDR1 MDHEN, CDR2 SYDVKM. This CDR3 is 15 amino acids long. The CDR3, as DNA: TGTGCCAGCAGTTCGGCAGAAAGAGCCACAGATACGCAGCATTTT. Its translation: CASSSAERATDTQHF.

This clonotype was seen only a few times. The chain carries TRBV2 and TRBJ1-2; D may be TRBD1 (6 bases). The germline V and J ends were trimmed by 3 bases and 7 bases, with 15 bases remaining between them. The CDR3 totals 14 residues. The germline V gene encodes CDR1 SNHLY and CDR2 FYNNEI. This CDR3 is CASSEAAGAGGYTF. The CDR3 region has the DNA TGTGCCAGCAGTGAGGCGGCAGGGGCAGGTGGCTACACCTTC.

The V and J genes are TRBV27 and TRBJ1-1, with D perhaps TRBD1 (6 bases). The CDR3 spans 15 residues. Germline CDR1 and CDR2: MNHEY and SMNVEV (reference sequence). Trimming removed 3 bases from V and 0 bases from J, with 11 bases in between. CDR3 amino acids: CASSFQDSLNTEAFF. CDR3 DNA: TGTGCCAGCAGTTTTCAGGACAGCTTGAACACTGAAGCTTTCTTT.

This rearrangement joins TRBV7-8 to TRBJ2-3; TRBD2 aligns across 10 bases. Germline values: CDR1 SGHVS, CDR2 FQNEAQ. CDR3 length: 15 amino acids. Trimming took 1 base from V and 10 from J; bases not matched to a gene: 8. This CDR3 is CASSLGGLAGEPQYF. CDR3 sequence (DNA): TGTGCCAGCAGCTTAGGAGGTCTAGCGGGGGAGCCGCAGTATTTT.

The chain couples TRBV5-8 to TRBJ1-2, with 8 bases aligning to TRBD1. V lost 5 bases and J lost 4; bases outside the gene matches: 7. Germline CDR1 SGHTS, CDR2 YDEGEE. There are 14 residues in the CDR3. The chain's CDR3 is CASSDRGAVYGYTF. The CDR3 nucleotides read TGTGCCAGCAGTGACAGGGGTGCGGTCTATGGCTACACCTTC.

The genes are TRBV10-3 and TRBJ2-1, with TRBD2 matching over 12 bases. This CDR3 contains 15 residues. Losses at the gene ends were 10 bases for V and 5 bases for J; bases not matched to a gene: 9. Per germline, CDR1 ENHRY and CDR2 SYGVKD. Written as DNA, the CDR3 is TGTGCCAGCAGCGTACTAGCGGGAGGAGACAATGAGCAGTTCTTC. Its translation is CASSVLAGGDNEQFF.

This clonotype was recorded a few times. V usage is TRBV2 and J usage is TRBJ1-5; possibly TRBD1 for D (5 bases). Trimming removed 7 bases at V and 4 bases at J, with 14 bases between. The germline V gene encodes CDR1 SNHLY and CDR2 FYNNEI. This CDR3 spans 14 amino acids. As DNA, the CDR3 is TGTGCCAGCAAGTTGTTTCAGGGAAATCAGCCCCAGCATTTT. As protein: CASKLFQGNQPQHF.